This TCR beta chain was sequenced during a study of shared clonotypes between healthy human individuals. Some 30,000 T cell genomes, or roughly 200 ng DNA, went into the sorted-subset replicate PCRs. Method: immunoSEQ multiplex PCR; TCRdb's copy keeps in-frame clones and lacks some. The repertoire holds 2 million to 2.5 million clones, approximately 94% seen once, with more than 1.5% in the top ten. This clone was seen only a few times. What it binds is not known. The naive CD8 population came from CD45RO-negative cells selected for CCR7, without terminally differentiated effector memory CD45RA+ cells. Findings and caveats of the study: Generally, naive subsets (rather than memory subsets) showed larger estimated richness.

The TCR originated in a young man in good health. Some clones in this sample may be carry-over from other donors' samples. The sequencing sample was made of naive CD8+ T cells from PBMCs.

CDR3: CASRPTGGYNEQFF. The CDR3 nucleotides are TGTGCCAGCAGACCAACGGGGGGATACAATGAGCAGTTCTTC. This rearrangement joins TRBV27 to TRBJ2-1, with 7 bases matching TRBD2. The germline gives CDR1 MNHEY, CDR2 SMNVEV (reference sequence). After removal of 6 bases from V and 4 bases from J, the junction contained 6 bases not matched to a gene. The CDR3 runs 14 residues.